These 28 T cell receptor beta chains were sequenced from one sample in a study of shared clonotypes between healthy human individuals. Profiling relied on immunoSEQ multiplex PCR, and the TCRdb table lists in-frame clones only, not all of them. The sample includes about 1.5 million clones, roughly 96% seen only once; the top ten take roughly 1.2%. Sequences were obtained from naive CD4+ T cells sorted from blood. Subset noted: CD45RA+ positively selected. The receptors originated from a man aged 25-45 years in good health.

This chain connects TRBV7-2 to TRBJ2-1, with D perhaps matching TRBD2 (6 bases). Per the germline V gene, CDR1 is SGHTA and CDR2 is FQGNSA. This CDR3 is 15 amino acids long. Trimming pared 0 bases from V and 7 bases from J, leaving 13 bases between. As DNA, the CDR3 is TGTGCCAGCAGCTTAGCGTATGGGGCGGGAAATGAGCAGTTCTTC. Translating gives CASSLAYGAGNEQFF.

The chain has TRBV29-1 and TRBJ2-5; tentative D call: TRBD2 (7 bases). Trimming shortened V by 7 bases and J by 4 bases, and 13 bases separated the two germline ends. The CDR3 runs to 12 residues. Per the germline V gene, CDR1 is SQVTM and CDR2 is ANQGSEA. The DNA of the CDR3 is TGCAGCGGGTCCCGGGGGGCAGAGACCCAGTACTTC. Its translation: CSGSRGAETQYF.

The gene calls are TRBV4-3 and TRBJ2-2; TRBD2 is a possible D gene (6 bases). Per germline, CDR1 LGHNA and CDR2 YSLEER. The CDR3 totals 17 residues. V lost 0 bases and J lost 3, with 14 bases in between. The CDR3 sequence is CASSQEGRWDYTGELFF. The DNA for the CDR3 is TGCGCCAGCAGCCAAGAGGGACGGTGGGACTACACCGGGGAGCTGTTTTTT.

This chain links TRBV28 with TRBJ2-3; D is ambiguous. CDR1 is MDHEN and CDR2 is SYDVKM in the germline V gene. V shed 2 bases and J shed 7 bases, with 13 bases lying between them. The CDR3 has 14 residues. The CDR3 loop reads CASSLPDLENTQYF. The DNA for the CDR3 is TGTGCCAGCAGTTTACCCGATCTAGAGAATACGCAGTATTTT.

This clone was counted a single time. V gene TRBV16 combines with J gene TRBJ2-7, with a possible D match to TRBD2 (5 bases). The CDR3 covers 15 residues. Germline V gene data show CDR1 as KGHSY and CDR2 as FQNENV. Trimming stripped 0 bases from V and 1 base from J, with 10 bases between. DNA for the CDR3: TGTGCCAGCAGCCAATCATACTTAGCGTCCTACGAGCAGTACTTC. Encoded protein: CASSQSYLASYEQYF.

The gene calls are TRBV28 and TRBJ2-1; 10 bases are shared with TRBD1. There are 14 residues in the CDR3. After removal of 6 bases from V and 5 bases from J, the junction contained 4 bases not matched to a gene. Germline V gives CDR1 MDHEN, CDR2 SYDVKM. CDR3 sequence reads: CASRGTGVHNEQFF. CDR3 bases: TGTGCCAGCAGAGGGACAGGGGTACACAATGAGCAGTTCTTC.

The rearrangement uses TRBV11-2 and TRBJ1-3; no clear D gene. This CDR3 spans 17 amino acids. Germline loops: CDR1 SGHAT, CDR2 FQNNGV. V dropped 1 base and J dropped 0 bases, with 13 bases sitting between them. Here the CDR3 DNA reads TGTGCCAGCAGCTTAGTTAAGGGATTACTCTCTGGAAACACCATATATTTT. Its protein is CASSLVKGLLSGNTIYF.

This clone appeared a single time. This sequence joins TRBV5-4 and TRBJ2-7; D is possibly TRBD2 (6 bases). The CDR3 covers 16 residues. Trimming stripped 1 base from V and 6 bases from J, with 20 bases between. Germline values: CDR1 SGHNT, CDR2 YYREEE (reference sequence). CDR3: CASSLQMGLAPSEQYF. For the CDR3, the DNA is TGTGCCAGCAGCTTGCAAATGGGACTCGCTCCTTCCGAGCAGTACTTC.

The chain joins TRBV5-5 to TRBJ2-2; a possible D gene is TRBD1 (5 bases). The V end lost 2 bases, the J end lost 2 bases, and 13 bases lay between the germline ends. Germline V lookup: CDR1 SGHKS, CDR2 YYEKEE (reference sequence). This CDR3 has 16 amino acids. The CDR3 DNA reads TGTGCCAGCAGCTTCCCCTGGCAGGGAAACACCGGGGAGCTGTTTTTT. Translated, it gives CASSFPWQGNTGELFF.

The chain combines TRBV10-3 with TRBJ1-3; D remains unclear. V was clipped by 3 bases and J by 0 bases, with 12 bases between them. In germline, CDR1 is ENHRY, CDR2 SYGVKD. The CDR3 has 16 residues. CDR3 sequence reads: CAISDAAHSSGNTIYF. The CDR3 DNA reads TGTGCCATCAGTGACGCCGCACACAGCTCTGGAAACACCATATATTTT.

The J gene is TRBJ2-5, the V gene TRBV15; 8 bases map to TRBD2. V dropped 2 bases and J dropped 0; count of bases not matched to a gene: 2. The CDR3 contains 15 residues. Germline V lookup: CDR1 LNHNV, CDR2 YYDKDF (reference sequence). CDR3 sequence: CATSRPGGYQETQYF. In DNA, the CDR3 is TGTGCCACCAGCAGACCGGGGGGGTACCAAGAGACCCAGTACTTC.

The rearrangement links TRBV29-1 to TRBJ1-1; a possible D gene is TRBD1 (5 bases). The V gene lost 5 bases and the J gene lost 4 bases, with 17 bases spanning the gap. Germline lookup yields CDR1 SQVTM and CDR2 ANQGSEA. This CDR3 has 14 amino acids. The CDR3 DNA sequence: TGCAGCGTTCTCCCGGCACAGGAGGCCACTGAAGCTTTCTTT. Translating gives CSVLPAQEATEAFF.

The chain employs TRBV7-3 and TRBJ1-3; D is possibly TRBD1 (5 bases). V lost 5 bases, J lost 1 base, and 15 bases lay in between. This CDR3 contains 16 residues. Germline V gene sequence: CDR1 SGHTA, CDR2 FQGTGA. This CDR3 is CASSRSVGTSGNTIYF. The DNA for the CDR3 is TGTGCCAGCAGCCGGAGCGTTGGGACGTCTGGAAACACCATATATTTT.

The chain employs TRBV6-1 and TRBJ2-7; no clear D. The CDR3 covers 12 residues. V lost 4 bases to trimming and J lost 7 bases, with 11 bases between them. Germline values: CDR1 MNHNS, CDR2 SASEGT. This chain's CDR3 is CASSVGRPEQYF. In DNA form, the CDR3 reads TGTGCCAGCAGTGTCGGACGCCCGGAGCAGTACTTC.

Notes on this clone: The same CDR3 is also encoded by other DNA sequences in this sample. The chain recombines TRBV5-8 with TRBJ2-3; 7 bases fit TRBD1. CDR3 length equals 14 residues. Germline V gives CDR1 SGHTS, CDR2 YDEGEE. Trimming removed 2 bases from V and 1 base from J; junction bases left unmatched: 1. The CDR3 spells CASSLDRGTDTQYF. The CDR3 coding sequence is TGTGCCAGCAGCTTAGACAGGGGCACAGATACGCAGTATTTT.

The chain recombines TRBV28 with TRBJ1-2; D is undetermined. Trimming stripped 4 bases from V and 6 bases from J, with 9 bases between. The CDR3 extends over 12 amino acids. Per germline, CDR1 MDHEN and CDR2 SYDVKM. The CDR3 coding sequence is TGTGCCAGCAGTTATTCCCGAGATGGCTACACCTTC. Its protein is CASSYSRDGYTF.

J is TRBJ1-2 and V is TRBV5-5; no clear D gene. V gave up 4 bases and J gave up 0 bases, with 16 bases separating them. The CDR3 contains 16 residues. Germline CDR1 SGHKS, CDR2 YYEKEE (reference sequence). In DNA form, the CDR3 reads TGTGCCAGCAGCCCACTGCTATATCCCGCTAACTATGGCTACACCTTC. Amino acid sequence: CASSPLLYPANYGYTF. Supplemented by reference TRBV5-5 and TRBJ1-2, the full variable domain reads DAGVTQSPTHLIKTRGQQVTLRCSPISGHKSVSWYQQVLGQGPQFIFQYYEKEERGRGNFPDRFSARQFPNYSSELNVNALLLGDSALYLCASSPLLYPANYGYTFGSGTRLTVV.

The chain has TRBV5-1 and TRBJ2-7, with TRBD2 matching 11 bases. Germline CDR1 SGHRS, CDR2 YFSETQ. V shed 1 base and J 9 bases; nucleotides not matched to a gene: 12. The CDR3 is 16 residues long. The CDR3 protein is CASSLIGSGRDTVQYF. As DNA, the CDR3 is TGCGCCAGCAGCTTGATTGGTAGCGGGAGGGATACGGTGCAGTACTTC. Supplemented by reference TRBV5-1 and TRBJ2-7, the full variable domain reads KAGVTQTPRYLIKTRGQQVTLSCSPISGHRSVSWYQQTPGQGLQFLFEYFSETQRNKGNFPGRFSGRQFSNSRSEMNVSTLELGDSALYLCASSLIGSGRDTVQYFGPGTRLTVT.

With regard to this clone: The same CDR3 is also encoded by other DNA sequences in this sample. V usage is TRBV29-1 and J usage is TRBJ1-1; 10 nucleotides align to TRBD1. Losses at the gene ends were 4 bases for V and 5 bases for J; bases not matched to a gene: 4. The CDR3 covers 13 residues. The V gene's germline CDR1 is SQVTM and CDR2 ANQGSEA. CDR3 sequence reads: CSVGGQGRTEAFF. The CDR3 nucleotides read TGCAGCGTTGGGGGACAGGGGAGGACTGAAGCTTTCTTT.

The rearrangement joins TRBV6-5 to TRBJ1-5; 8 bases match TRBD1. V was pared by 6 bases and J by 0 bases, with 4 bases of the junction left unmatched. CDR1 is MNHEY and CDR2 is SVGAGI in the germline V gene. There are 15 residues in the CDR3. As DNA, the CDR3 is TGTGCCAGCAGATGGACAGGGAGTAGCAATCAGCCCCAGCATTTT. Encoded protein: CASRWTGSSNQPQHF.

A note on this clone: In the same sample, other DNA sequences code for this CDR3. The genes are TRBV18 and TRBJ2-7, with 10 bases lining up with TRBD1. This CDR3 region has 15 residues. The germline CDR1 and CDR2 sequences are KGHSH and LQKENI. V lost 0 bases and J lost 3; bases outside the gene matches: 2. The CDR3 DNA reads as TGTGCCAGCTCACCACCCGGGACAGGGGTCTACGAGCAGTACTTC. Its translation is CASSPPGTGVYEQYF.

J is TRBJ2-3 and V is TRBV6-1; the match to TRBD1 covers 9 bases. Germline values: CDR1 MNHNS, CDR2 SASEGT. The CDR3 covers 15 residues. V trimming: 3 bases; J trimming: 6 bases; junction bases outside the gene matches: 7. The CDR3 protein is CASSDWDRERDTQYF. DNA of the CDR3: TGTGCCAGCAGTGATTGGGACAGGGAACGGGATACGCAGTATTTT.

The CDR3, as DNA: TGTGCCAGCAGTCAGGAGAGACGGAACTACGAGCAGTACTTC. Encoded protein: CASSQERRNYEQYF. The V call is TRBV6-1, the J call TRBJ2-7; no definite D call. The CDR3 extends over 14 amino acids. Germline-derived CDR1 and CDR2 are MNHNS and SASEGT. The V end was cut by 5 bases, the J end by 3 bases, with 14 bases between.

For the CDR3, the DNA is TGTGCCAGCAGCCGCCAAAGGGACACTGAAGCTTTCTTT. It yields the protein CASSRQRDTEAFF. The chain employs TRBV7-2 and TRBJ1-1, with unresolved D. Looked up from germline, CDR1 is SGHTA and CDR2 is FQGNSA. With 5 bases removed from V and 3 bases from J, the gap between germline ends came to 10 bases. This CDR3 has 13 residues. Based on the CDR3 plus reference TRBV7-2 and TRBJ1-1, the full variable domain is GAGVSQSPSNKVTEKGKDVELRCDPISGHTALYWYRQSLGQGLEFLIYFQGNSAPDKSGLPSDRFSAERTGGSVSTLTIQRTQQEDSAVYLCASSRQRDTEAFFGQGTRLTVV.

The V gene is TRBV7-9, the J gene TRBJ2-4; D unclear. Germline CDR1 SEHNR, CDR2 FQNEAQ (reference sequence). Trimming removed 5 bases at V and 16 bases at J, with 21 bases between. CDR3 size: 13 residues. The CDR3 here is CASSPPGRVAGYF. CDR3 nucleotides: TGTGCCAGCAGCCCGCCCGGTCGTGTGGCAGGATACTTC.

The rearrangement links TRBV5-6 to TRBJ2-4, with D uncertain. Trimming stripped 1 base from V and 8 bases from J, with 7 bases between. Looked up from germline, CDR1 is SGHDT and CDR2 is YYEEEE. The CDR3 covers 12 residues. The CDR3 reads CASSLISDIQYF. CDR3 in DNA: TGTGCCAGCAGCTTGATTTCTGACATTCAGTACTTC.

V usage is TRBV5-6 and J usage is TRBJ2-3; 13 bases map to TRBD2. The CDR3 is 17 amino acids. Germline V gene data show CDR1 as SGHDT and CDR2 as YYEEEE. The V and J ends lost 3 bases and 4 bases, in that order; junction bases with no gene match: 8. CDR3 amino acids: CASSSRTSGSMADTQYF. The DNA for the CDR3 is TGTGCCAGCAGCTCACGGACTAGCGGGAGTATGGCAGATACGCAGTATTTT.

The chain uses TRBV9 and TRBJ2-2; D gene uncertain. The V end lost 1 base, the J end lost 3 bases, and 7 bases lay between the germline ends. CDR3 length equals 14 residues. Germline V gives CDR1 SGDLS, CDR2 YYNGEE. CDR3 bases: TGTGCCAGCAGCGTAACGGCGGACACCGGGGAGCTGTTTTTT. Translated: CASSVTADTGELFF.